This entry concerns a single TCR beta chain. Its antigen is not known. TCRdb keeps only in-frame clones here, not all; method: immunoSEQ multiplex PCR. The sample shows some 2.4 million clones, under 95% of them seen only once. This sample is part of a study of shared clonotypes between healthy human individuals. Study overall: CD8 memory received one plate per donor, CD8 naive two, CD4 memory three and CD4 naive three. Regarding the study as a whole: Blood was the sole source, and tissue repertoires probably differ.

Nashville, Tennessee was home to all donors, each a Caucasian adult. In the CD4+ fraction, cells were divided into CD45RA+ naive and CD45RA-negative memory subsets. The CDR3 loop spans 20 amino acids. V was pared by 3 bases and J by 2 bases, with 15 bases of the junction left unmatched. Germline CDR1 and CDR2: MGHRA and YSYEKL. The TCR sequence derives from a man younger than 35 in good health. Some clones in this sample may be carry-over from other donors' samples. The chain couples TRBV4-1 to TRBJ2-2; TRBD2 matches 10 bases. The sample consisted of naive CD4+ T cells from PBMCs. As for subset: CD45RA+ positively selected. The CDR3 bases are TGCGCCAGCAGCCATATTCTAGGGTCTAGCGGGAGCTCTAACACCGGGGAGCTGTTTTTT. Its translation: CASSHILGSSGSSNTGELFF.